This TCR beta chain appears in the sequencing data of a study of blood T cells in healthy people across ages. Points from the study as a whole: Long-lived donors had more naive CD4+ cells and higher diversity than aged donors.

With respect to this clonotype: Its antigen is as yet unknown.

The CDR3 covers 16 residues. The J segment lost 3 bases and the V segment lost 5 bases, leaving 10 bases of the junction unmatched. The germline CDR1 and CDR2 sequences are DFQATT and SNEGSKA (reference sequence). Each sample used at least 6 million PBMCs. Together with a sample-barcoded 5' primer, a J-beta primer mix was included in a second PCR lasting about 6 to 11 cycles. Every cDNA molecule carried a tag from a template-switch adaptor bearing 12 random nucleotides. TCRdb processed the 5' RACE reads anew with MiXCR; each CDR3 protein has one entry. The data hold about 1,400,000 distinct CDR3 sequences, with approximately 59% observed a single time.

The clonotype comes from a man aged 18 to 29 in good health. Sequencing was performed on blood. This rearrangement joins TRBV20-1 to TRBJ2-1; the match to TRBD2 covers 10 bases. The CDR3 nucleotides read TGCAGTGCTTATCCCGGGACTAGCGACAGCTACAATGAGCAGTTCTTC. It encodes CSAYPGTSDSYNEQFF.